The table lists the clone carrying this T cell receptor (beta chain) with a few counts. The antigen remains unidentified. The data were taken from a study of blood T cells in healthy people across ages. Study observations and caveats: Observed TCR beta diversity per million T cells went down as age went up. This fall followed a roughly linear course with age. Fewer expanded clones and more diversity marked long-lived versus aged donors.

Healthy Caucasian individuals from Russia aged roughly 6 to 100 served as donors. Every donor gave approximately 10 milliliters of peripheral blood. The CDR3 contains 14 residues. The V end lost 0 bases, the J end lost 3 bases, and 9 bases lay between the germline ends. Germline V gives CDR1 LNHNV, CDR2 YYDKDF (reference sequence). It was with a sample-barcoded 5' primer and a J-beta primer mix that a second PCR of roughly 6 to 11 cycles was run. TCRdb re-called the 5' RACE reads with MiXCR, one entry per CDR3 protein. In the table there are 1.5 million to 2 million distinct CDR3 sequences, 49% of which are singletons.

Sequenced material: blood. The sequence was obtained from a woman aged 40 to 55 in good health. The rearrangement uses TRBV15 and TRBJ2-7; no clear D. The CDR3, as DNA: TGTGCCACCAGCAGAGAGGTAGACAACTACGAGCAGTACTTC. This gives the protein CATSREVDNYEQYF.